This T cell receptor (beta chain) is drawn from a study of blood T cell repertoires in COVID-19. On the study more broadly: Acute-phase and convalescent COVID-19 samples originated in the United States, Italy and Spain. The analysed material was cDNA or gDNA that came from T cells, B-cell-depleted T cells, or PBMCs.

The CDR3 is 19 residues long. Germline V gene lookup returns CDR1 SGHNT and CDR2 YENEEA. Trimming cost V 4 bases and J 0 bases, with 23 bases left between them. As originally analysed: Nucleated cell counts were estimated from reference gene primer amplification. TCRdb's table, derived via immunoSEQ multiplex PCR, lists solely in-frame clones and lacks some. Clonal size and the V and J genes are those of that table, whereas D and trimming came from the DNA. Of approximately 300,000 clones listed, roughly 89% are singletons. During active infection, Seattle patients enrolled and were then monitored through disease.

The specimen was peripheral blood. The sequence was obtained from a woman in her thirties or forties with COVID-19, enrolled during active disease. This rearrangement joins TRBV11-3 to TRBJ2-3, with TRBD2 as a possible D gene (7 bases). The CDR3 nucleotides read TGTGCCAGCAGCTGCGCGTCGAGCGGGACAACTCCTAGCACAGATACGCAGTATTTT. Translation: CASSCASSGTTPSTDTQYF.